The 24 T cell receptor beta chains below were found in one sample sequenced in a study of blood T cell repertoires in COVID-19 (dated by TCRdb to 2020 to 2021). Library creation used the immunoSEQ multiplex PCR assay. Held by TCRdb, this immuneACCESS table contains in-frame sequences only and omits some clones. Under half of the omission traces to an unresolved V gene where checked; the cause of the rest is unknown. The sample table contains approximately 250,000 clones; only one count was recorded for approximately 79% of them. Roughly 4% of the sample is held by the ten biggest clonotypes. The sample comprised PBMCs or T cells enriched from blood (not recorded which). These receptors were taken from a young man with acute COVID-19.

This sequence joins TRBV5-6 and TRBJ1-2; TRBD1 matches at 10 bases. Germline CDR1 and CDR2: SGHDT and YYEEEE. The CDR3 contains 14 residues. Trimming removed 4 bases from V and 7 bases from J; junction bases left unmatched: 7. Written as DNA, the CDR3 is TGTGCCAGCAGCAAAGGGACAGGGGTTCTTGGCTACACCTTC. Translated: CASSKGTGVLGYTF.

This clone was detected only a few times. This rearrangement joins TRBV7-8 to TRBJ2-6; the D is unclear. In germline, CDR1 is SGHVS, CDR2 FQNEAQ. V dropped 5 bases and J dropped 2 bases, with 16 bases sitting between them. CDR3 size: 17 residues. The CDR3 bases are TGTGCCAGCAGCCCGACATGGTCGCCAACTGGGGCCAACGTCCTGACTTTC. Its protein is CASSPTWSPTGANVLTF.

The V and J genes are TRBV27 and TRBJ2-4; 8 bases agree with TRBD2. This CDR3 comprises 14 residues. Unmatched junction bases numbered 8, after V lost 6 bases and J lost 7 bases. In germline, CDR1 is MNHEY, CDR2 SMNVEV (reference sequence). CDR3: CASSSGGGDNIQYF. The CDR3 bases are TGTGCCAGCAGCTCCGGGGGGGGAGATAACATTCAGTACTTC.

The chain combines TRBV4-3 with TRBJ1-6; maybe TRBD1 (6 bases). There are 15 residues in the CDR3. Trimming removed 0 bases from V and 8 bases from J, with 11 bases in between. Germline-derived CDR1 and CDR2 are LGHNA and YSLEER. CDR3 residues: CASSQDLQGDSPLHF. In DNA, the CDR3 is TGCGCCAGCAGCCAAGACTTACAGGGCGATTCACCCCTCCACTTT.

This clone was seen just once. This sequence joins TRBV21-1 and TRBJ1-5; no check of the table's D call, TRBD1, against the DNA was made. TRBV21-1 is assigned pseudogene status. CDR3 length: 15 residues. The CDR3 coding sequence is TGTGCCAGCAGCTATAGGGGACATCGCAATCAGCCCCAGCATTTT. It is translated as CASSYRGHRNQPQHF.

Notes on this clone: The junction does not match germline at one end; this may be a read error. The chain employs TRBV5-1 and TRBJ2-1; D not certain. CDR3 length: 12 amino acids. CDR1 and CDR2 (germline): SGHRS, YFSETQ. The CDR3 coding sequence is TGTGCCAGCAGCTTGCCCCTTAATGAGCAGTTCTTC. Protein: CASSLPLNEQFF.

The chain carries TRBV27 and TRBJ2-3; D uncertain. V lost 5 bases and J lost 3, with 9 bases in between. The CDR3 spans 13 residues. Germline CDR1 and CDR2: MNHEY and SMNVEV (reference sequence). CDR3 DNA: TGTGCCAGCAGTCGTCCTCCTACAGATACGCAGTATTTT. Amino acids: CASSRPPTDTQYF.

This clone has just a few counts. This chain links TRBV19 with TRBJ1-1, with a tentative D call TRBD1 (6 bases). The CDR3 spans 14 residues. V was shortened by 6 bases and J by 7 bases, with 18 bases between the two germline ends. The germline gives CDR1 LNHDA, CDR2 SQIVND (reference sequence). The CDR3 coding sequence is TGTGCCAGTAGCGTGTCAGGGGAAAGTGATGAAGCTTTCTTT. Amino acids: CASSVSGESDEAFF.

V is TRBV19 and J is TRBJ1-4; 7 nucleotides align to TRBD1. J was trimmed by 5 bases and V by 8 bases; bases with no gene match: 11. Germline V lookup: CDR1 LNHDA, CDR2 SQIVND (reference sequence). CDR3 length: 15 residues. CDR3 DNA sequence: TGTGCCAGTTGCGCCCGGGACAGACTAAATGAAAAACTGTTTTTT. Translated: CASCARDRLNEKLFF.

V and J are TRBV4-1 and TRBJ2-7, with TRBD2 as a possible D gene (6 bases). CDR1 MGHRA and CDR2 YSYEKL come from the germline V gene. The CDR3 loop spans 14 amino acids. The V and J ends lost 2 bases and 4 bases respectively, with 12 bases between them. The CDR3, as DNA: TGCGCCAGCAGCCAATCAGGGACTGGGTACGAGCAGTACGTC. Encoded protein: CASSQSGTGYEQYV.

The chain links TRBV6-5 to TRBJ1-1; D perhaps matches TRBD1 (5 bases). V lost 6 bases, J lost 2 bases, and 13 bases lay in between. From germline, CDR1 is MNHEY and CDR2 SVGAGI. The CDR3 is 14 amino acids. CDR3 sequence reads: CASSAGDINTEAFF. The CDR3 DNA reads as TGTGCCAGCAGCGCGGGGGATATTAACACTGAAGCTTTCTTT.

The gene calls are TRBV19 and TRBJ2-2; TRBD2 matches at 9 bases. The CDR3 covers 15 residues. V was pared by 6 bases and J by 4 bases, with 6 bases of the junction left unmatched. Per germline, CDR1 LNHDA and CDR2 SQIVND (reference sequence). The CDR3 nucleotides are TGTGCCAGTAGAATGGCGGGAGGGATCACCGGGGAGCTGTTTTTT. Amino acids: CASRMAGGITGELFF.

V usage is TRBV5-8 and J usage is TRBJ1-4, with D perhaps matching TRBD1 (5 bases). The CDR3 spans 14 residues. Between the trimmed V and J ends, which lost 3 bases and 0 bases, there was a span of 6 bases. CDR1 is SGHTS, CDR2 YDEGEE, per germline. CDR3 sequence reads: CASSSTATNEKLFF. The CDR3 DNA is TGTGCCAGCAGCTCGACAGCAACTAATGAAAAACTGTTTTTT.

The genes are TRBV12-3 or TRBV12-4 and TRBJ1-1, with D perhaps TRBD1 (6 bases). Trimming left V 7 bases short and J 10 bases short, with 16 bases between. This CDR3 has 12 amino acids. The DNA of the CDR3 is TGTGCCAGCACCGTAGGGGGGGAAGGAGCTTTCTTT. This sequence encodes CASTVGGEGAFF.

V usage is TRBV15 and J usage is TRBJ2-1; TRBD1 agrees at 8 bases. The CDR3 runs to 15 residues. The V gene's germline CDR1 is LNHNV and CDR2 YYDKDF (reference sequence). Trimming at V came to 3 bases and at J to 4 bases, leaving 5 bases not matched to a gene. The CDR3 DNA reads TGTGCCACCAGCAGCCGGGACAGGAATTACAATGAGCAGTTCTTC. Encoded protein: CATSSRDRNYNEQFF.

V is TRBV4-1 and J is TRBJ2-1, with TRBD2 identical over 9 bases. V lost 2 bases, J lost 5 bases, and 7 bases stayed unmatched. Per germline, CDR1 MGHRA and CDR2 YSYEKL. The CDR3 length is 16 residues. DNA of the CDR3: TGCGCCAGCAGCCAACAGGGACTAGCAACTCACAATGAGCAGTTCTTC. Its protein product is CASSQQGLATHNEQFF.

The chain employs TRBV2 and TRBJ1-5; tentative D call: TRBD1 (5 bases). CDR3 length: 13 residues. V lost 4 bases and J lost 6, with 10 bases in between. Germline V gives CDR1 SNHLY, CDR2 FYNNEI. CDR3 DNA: TGTGCCAGCAGTGGGGGGGGGACTCAGCCCCAGCATTTT. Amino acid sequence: CASSGGGTQPQHF.

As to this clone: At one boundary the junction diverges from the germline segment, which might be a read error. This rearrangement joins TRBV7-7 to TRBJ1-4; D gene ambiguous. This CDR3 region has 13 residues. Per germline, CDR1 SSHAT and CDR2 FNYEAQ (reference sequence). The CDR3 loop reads CASSAKREEKLFF. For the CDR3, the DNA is TGTGCTAGCAGCGCAAAAAGGGAGGAAAAACTGTTTTTT.

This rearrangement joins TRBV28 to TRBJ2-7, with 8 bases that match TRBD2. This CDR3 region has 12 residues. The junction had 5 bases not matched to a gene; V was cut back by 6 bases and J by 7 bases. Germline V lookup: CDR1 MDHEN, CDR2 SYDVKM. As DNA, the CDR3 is TGTGCCAGCAGCAGTAGCGGGATAGAGCAGTACGTC. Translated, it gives CASSSSGIEQYV.

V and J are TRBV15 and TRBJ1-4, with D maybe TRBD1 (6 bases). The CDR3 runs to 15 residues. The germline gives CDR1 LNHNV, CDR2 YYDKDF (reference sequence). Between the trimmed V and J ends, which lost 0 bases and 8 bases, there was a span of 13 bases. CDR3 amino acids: CATSREGGVEEKLFF. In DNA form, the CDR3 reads TGTGCCACCAGCAGAGAAGGGGGTGTAGAAGAAAAACTGTTTTTT. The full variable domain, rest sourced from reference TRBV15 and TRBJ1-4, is DAMVIQNPRYQVTQFGKPVTLSCSQTLNHNVMYWYQQKSSQAPKLLFHYYDKDFNNEADTPDNFQSRRPNTSFCFLDIRSPGLGDTAMYLCATSREGGVEEKLFFGSGTQLSVL.

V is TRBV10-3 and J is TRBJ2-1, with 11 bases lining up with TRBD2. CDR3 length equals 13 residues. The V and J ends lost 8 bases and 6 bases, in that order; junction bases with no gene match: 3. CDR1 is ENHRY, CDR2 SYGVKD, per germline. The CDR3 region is CAIRSGGANEQFF. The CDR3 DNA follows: TGTGCCATCCGTAGCGGGGGGGCCAATGAGCAGTTCTTC.

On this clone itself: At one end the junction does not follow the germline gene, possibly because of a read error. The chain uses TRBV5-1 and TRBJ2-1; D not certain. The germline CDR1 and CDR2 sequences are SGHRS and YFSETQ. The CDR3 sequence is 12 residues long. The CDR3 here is CASSLVESKQFF. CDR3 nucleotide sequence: TGTGCCAGCAGCTTGGTAGAGTCGAAGCAGTTCTTC.

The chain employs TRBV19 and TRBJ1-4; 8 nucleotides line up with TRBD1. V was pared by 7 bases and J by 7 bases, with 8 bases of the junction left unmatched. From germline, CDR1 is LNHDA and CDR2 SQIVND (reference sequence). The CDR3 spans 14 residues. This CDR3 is CASTRTGFFEKLFF. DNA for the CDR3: TGTGCCAGTACCAGGACAGGGTTTTTTGAAAAACTGTTTTTT.

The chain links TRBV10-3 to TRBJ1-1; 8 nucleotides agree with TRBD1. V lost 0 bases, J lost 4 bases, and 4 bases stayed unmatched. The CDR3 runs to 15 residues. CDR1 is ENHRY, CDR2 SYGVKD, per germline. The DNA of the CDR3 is TGTGCCATCAGTGAGTCCCGACAGGGGAGCACTGAAGCTTTCTTT. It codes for CAISESRQGSTEAFF.